The TCR beta chain described here comes from a study of T-cell memory formation after mild COVID-19. V lost 3 bases, J lost 5 bases, and 15 bases lay in between. From germline, CDR1 is SGDLS and CDR2 YYNGEE. CDR3 length: 14 residues. General study results and limits: A subset of responding clones appeared in pre-infection memory, suggesting cross-reactive memory joined. Second-wave clones with a day 37 peak had unconfirmed SARS-CoV-2 specificity.

About this clonotype: Its antigen is unidentified.

TCRdb ran MiXCR on the 5' RACE reads and lists one entry per CDR3 protein. The sample shows hundreds of thousands of distinct CDR3 sequences, approximately 19% of them seen only once. Specimen: PBMCs or a T cell subset sorted from them (not recorded which). This TCR was recovered from a man aged 18 to 30 who had mild COVID-19 (a few samples of this study predate the infection). Cell type and time point are not known. This rearrangement joins TRBV9 to TRBJ2-7; perhaps TRBD1 as D (7 bases). CDR3 loop: CASSATGEDDEQYV. The CDR3 DNA follows: TGTGCCAGCAGCGCAACAGGGGAGGATGACGAGCAGTACGTC.